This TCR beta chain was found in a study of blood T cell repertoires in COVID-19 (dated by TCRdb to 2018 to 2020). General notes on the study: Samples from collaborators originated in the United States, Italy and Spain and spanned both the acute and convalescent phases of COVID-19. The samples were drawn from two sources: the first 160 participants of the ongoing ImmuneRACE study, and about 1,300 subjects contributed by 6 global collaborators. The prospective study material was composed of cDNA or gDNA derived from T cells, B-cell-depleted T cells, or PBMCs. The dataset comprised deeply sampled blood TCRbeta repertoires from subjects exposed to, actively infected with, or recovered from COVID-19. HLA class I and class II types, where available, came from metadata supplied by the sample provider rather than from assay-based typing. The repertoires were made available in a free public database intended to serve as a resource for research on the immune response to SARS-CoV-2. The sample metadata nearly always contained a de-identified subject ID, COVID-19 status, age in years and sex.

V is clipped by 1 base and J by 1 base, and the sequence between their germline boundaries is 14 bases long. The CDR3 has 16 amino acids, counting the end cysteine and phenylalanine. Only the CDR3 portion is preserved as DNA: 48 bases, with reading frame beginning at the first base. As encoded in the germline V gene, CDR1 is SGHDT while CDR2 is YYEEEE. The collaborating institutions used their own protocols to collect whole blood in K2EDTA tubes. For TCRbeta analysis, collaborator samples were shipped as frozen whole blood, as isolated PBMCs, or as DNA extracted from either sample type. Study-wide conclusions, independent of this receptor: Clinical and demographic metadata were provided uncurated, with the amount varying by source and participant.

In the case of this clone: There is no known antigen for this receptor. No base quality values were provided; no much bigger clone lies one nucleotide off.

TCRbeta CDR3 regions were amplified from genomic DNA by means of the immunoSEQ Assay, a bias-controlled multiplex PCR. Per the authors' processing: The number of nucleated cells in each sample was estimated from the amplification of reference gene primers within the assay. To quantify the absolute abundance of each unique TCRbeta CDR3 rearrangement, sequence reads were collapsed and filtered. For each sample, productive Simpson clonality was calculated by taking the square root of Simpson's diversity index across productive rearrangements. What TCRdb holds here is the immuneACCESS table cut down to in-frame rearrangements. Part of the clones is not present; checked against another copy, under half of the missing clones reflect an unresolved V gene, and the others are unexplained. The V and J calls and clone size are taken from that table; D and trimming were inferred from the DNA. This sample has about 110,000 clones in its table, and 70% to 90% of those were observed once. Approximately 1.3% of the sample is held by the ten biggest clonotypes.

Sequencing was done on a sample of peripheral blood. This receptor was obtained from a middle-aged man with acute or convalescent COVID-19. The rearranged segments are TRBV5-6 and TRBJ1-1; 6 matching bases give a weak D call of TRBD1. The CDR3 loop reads CASSLFSVTGNTEAFF. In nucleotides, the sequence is TGTGCCAGCAGCTTGTTCTCCGTGACAGGGAACACTGAAGCTTTCTTT.